The rows below give T cell receptor beta chains drawn from one sample of a study of shared T cell receptors in the human thymus. Some clones are missing from TCRdb's copy, which holds only in-frame ones; the method was immunoSEQ multiplex PCR. The sample lists 700,000 or so clones, around 85% seen once, with around 0.0094% in the top ten. The same sample was also used in a study of human thymus T cells.

The sample taken for sequencing was thymocytes. These receptors came from a girl less than two years old with a congenital heart defect. Each CDR3 is given with its conserved first and last residue. A D gene is named only where the DNA matches it firmly. Clone sizes are given selectively: once, few, many, or a class where the clone is expanded.

d_call	v_call	clone_size	j_call	cdr3_nt	cdr3_aa
.	TRBV7-8	.	TRBJ2-1	TGTGCCAGCAGCCACTCCGGGACACTTTACAATGAGCAGTTCTTC	CASSHSGTLYNEQFF
.	TRBV7-9	.	TRBJ2-3	TGTGCCAGCAGCCCCAAGGGGGGGGATTACACAGATACGCAGTATTTT	CASSPKGGDYTDTQYF
.	TRBV6-6	.	TRBJ1-5	TGTGCCAGCAGCGGAGGTGAGGTCCAGCATTTT	CASSGGEVQHF
.	TRBV12-2	once	TRBJ2-2	TGTGCGATTCGGGTCCTAGCGGGGATCGCGAACACCGGGGAGCTGTTTTTT	CAIRVLAGIANTGELFF
.	TRBV5-5	.	TRBJ2-1	TGTGCCAGCAGCTTCCTCTTGGGGTGGAGGTATGAGCAGTTCTTC	CASSFLLGWRYEQFF
.	TRBV7-2	.	TRBJ1-1	TGTGCCAGCAGCTTCGGGACTACAGGAACCATGAACACTGAAGCTTTCTTT	CASSFGTTGTMNTEAFF
TRBD2	TRBV4-2	.	TRBJ2-2	TGTGCCAGCAGCCAAGATGAAGCGGGGGGGCCTGGGCCCCTCACCGGGGAGCTGTTTTTT	CASSQDEAGGPGPLTGELFF
.	TRBV2	.	TRBJ1-6	TGTGCCAGCAGTAGGGGACACCGCTATGGTTCACCCCTCCACTTT	CASSRGHRYGSPLHF
TRBD1	TRBV7-9	few	TRBJ1-2	TGTGCCAGCAGCTGTGACAGGGGTGCTAACTATGGCTACACCTTC	CASSCDRGANYGYTF
.	TRBV6-5	.	TRBJ1-4	TGTGCCAGCAGTTACTCACAGGGTAATGAAAAACTGTTTTTT	CASSYSQGNEKLFF
.	TRBV4-3	.	TRBJ1-1	TGCGCCAGCAGCCCGAAACAGGACACTGAAGCTTTCTTT	CASSPKQDTEAFF
TRBD1	TRBV27	.	TRBJ1-1	TGTGCCAGCAGTTTGACAGGGACTTTTTTTGAAGCTTTCTTT	CASSLTGTFFEAFF
TRBD2	TRBV7-6	once	TRBJ2-3	TGTGCCAGCAGCTTAGCCCCCGGACTAGCGGGGAACTTTCTCACAGATACGCAGTATTTT	CASSLAPGLAGNFLTDTQYF
.	TRBV7-2	.	TRBJ2-7	TGTGCCAGCAGCTCAAGACAGGCCAAGGGGCGCGGCGAGCAGTACTTC	CASSSRQAKGRGEQYF
TRBD1	TRBV19	.	TRBJ2-7	TGTGCCAGTAGTGGGGACAGGGCCCCTTCCTACGAGCAGTACTTC	CASSGDRAPSYEQYF
TRBD1	TRBV14	.	TRBJ2-1	TGTGCCAGCGGACCCCGGGACAGGTTCTCCAAGGTGGAATACAATGAGCAGTTCTTC	CASGPRDRFSKVEYNEQFF